The rows below give T cell receptor beta chains drawn from one sample of a study of cytomegalovirus exposure and HLA in healthy donors. Sequencing used immunoSEQ multiplex PCR; TCRdb keeps in-frame clones, though not all of them. This table holds around 230,000 clones, approximately 81% found once. Sequenced material: PBMCs. The receptors stem from a girl aged 2 to 9 in good health and CMV-seronegative. CDR3s include the opening cysteine and the closing phenylalanine or tryptophan. Each record gives: clone size, J gene, V gene, D gene, CDR3 DNA, CDR3 protein. The D gene is left open where the match is weak. Clone size, where shown, is once, few, many, or a class for clones that have expanded.

clone_size: NA
j_call: TRBJ2-7
v_call: TRBV4-2
d_call: TRBD1
cdr3_nt: TGTGCCAGCAGCCAAGCTTCAGGGACAGGATACGAGCAGTACTTC
cdr3_aa: CASSQASGTGYEQYF

clone_size: NA
j_call: TRBJ1-2
v_call: TRBV9
d_call: TRBD1
cdr3_nt: TGTGCCAGCACCCCGACAGGGGGCTGGGCGGGAGGCTACACCTTC
cdr3_aa: CASTPTGGWAGGYTF

clone_size: NA
j_call: TRBJ1-5
v_call: TRBV6-6
d_call: NA
cdr3_nt: TGTGCCAGCAGTTACTCGAATAACAGGCAGCCCCAGCATTTT
cdr3_aa: CASSYSNNRQPQHF

clone_size: NA
j_call: TRBJ2-3
v_call: TRBV7-6
d_call: NA
cdr3_nt: TGTGCCAGCAGCTTCTCCAGAGGCGCAGATACGCAGTATTTT
cdr3_aa: CASSFSRGADTQYF

clone_size: NA
j_call: TRBJ1-1
v_call: TRBV16
d_call: NA
cdr3_nt: TGTGCCAGCACTCCAAAAAAGACACTTGAAGCTTTCTTT
cdr3_aa: CASTPKKTLEAFF

clone_size: NA
j_call: TRBJ1-1
v_call: TRBV7-9
d_call: NA
cdr3_nt: TGTGCCAGCAGCTTAGCGCAGGACAGCACTGAAGCTTTCTTT
cdr3_aa: CASSLAQDSTEAFF

clone_size: NA
j_call: TRBJ1-6
v_call: TRBV19
d_call: TRBD1
cdr3_nt: TGTGCCAGTAGTTGGGACAGGAGCTCCTATAATTCACCCCTCCACTTT
cdr3_aa: CASSWDRSSYNSPLHF

clone_size: NA
j_call: TRBJ2-3
v_call: TRBV20-1
d_call: NA
cdr3_nt: TGCAGCCTGCACGGGACAGATACGCAGTATTTT
cdr3_aa: CSLHGTDTQYF

clone_size: NA
j_call: TRBJ1-2
v_call: TRBV9
d_call: TRBD1
cdr3_nt: TGTGCCAGCAGCTCCGACAGGGGGAACTATGGCTACACCTTC
cdr3_aa: CASSSDRGNYGYTF

clone_size: NA
j_call: TRBJ2-3
v_call: TRBV5-4
d_call: TRBD2
cdr3_nt: TGTGCCAGCAGCCGCGTCTGGGGTACTAGCGGTCTCGCCACAGATACGCAGTATTTT
cdr3_aa: CASSRVWGTSGLATDTQYF

clone_size: few
j_call: TRBJ2-5
v_call: TRBV5-1
d_call: TRBD1
cdr3_nt: TGCGCCAGCAGCCCCGGGACAGGGAAAGAGACCCAGTACTTC
cdr3_aa: CASSPGTGKETQYF

clone_size: NA
j_call: TRBJ2-7
v_call: TRBV13
d_call: TRBD2
cdr3_nt: TGTGCCAGCAGCTTAAAGCGGGGGCGTACCTACGAGCAGTACTTC
cdr3_aa: CASSLKRGRTYEQYF

clone_size: NA
j_call: TRBJ2-1
v_call: TRBV29-1
d_call: TRBD2
cdr3_nt: TGCAGCGTTCGGCTAGCGGCGGGGAATGAGCAGTTCTTC
cdr3_aa: CSVRLAAGNEQFF

clone_size: NA
j_call: TRBJ2-7
v_call: TRBV6-4
d_call: TRBD2
cdr3_nt: TGTGCCAGCAGTGAGACTAGCGGGAGGGGCGAGCAGTACTTC
cdr3_aa: CASSETSGRGEQYF

clone_size: NA
j_call: TRBJ1-4
v_call: TRBV5-1
d_call: NA
cdr3_nt: TGCGCCAGCAGCTTGGGTGGGACACGATCAACAACTAATGAAAAACTGTTTTTT
cdr3_aa: CASSLGGTRSTTNEKLFF

clone_size: NA
j_call: TRBJ2-7
v_call: TRBV5-1
d_call: TRBD1
cdr3_nt: TGCGCCAGCAGCCCTCACAGGGGGCCCTACGAGCAGTACTTC
cdr3_aa: CASSPHRGPYEQYF

clone_size: NA
j_call: TRBJ2-5
v_call: TRBV5-4
d_call: NA
cdr3_nt: TGTGCCAGCAGCTTGGGACAGCAAGAGACCCAGTACTTC
cdr3_aa: CASSLGQQETQYF

clone_size: NA
j_call: TRBJ2-1
v_call: TRBV9
d_call: NA
cdr3_nt: TGTGCCAGCAGCGTAGGGTCTAGCCGGGTCTTC
cdr3_aa: CASSVGSSRVF

clone_size: NA
j_call: TRBJ2-1
v_call: TRBV4-1
d_call: TRBD2
cdr3_nt: TGCGCCAGCAGTTCCTACACTAGCGGGGGAAACAATGAGCAGTTCTTC
cdr3_aa: CASSSYTSGGNNEQFF

clone_size: NA
j_call: TRBJ2-7
v_call: TRBV6-1
d_call: NA
cdr3_nt: TGTGCCAGCCGTGGGGAGAACACGGTCGGCGAGCAGTACTTC
cdr3_aa: CASRGENTVGEQYF

clone_size: NA
j_call: TRBJ2-1
v_call: TRBV18
d_call: TRBD2
cdr3_nt: TGTGCCAGCTCACCACAGCGGGGGAGTTCCTACAATGAGCAGTTCTTC
cdr3_aa: CASSPQRGSSYNEQFF

clone_size: NA
j_call: TRBJ2-1
v_call: TRBV12-5
d_call: TRBD2
cdr3_nt: TGTGCTAGTGGTTCGGGCCTAGCGGGAGAGAGAAGCCACACTGAGCAGTTCTTC
cdr3_aa: CASGSGLAGERSHTEQFF

clone_size: NA
j_call: TRBJ1-5
v_call: TRBV19
d_call: NA
cdr3_nt: TGTGCCAGTAAGATAGGGGAGGACTTTAGCAATCAGCCCCAGCATTTT
cdr3_aa: CASKIGEDFSNQPQHF

clone_size: NA
j_call: TRBJ1-2
v_call: TRBV5-1
d_call: NA
cdr3_nt: TGTGCCAGCAGCATCGGAGGCCTGGGCTACACCTTC
cdr3_aa: CASSIGGLGYTF

clone_size: NA
j_call: TRBJ1-1
v_call: TRBV5-1
d_call: TRBD1
cdr3_nt: TGCGCCAGCAGCTCCCGACAGGGAGGGAACACTGAAGCTTTCTTT
cdr3_aa: CASSSRQGGNTEAFF

clone_size: NA
j_call: TRBJ2-1
v_call: TRBV19
d_call: TRBD2
cdr3_nt: TGTGCCAGTACCTTAGCGGGAGCCTACAATGAGCAGTTCTTC
cdr3_aa: CASTLAGAYNEQFF

clone_size: NA
j_call: TRBJ1-2
v_call: TRBV6-1
d_call: NA
cdr3_nt: TGTGCCAGCAGTTCCAAGGCGACAGCCTATGGCTACACCTTC
cdr3_aa: CASSSKATAYGYTF

clone_size: NA
j_call: TRBJ2-1
v_call: TRBV7-8
d_call: TRBD2
cdr3_nt: TGTGCCAGCAGCTTAGATAGCGGGAGGGCCAATGAGCAGTTCTTC
cdr3_aa: CASSLDSGRANEQFF